This entry lists 14 T cell receptor beta chains sequenced from one sample in a study of blood T cell repertoires in COVID-19. The repertoire was sequenced with immunoSEQ multiplex PCR; TCRdb's copy has only in-frame clones and lacks some. The table lists around 250,000 clones, over 80% of them singletons. Sequencing input: peripheral blood. Receptor source: a woman between 35 and 50 years old who had recovered from COVID-19.

The gene calls are TRBV30 and TRBJ1-6; D call uncertain. The germline CDR1 and CDR2 sequences are GTSNPN and SVGIG (reference sequence). This CDR3 is built from 12 residues. V was trimmed by 7 bases and J by 7 bases, leaving 11 bases between them. CDR3 DNA sequence: TGTGCCTCGAAAAGAGGGAATTCACCCCTCCACTTT. It codes for CASKRGNSPLHF.

The CDR3 spells CASSYSSGPNNYGYTF. The CDR3 nucleotides read TGTGCCAGCAGTTACTCGAGTGGGCCGAATAACTATGGCTACACCTTC. The chain links TRBV6-5 to TRBJ1-2; D gene ambiguous. V dropped 0 bases and J dropped 1 base, with 12 bases sitting between them. CDR3 length equals 16 residues. Germline-derived CDR1 and CDR2 are MNHEY and SVGAGI.

V usage is TRBV6-5 and J usage is TRBJ2-1, with 8 bases that match TRBD1. V lost 6 bases to trimming and J lost 7 bases; unmatched junction nucleotides: 11. The CDR3 loop spans 15 amino acids. Germline V CDR1 and CDR2: MNHEY, SVGAGI. CDR3 protein: CASSRSRQGRNEQFF. CDR3 DNA sequence: TGTGCCAGCAGCCGTAGCAGACAGGGGCGGAATGAGCAGTTCTTC.

V is TRBV4-2 and J is TRBJ1-1, with TRBD1 matching over 7 bases. In germline, CDR1 is LGHNA, CDR2 YNFKEQ. The CDR3 contains 15 residues. V was pared by 4 bases and J by 6 bases, with 11 bases of the junction left unmatched. The CDR3 DNA reads as TGTGCCAGCAGCCTGGCGGGGCAGGGGGTCGCTGAAGCTTTCTTT. Amino acid sequence: CASSLAGQGVAEAFF.

The chain uses TRBV10-3 and TRBJ1-2; the D gene is possibly TRBD1 (6 bases). CDR3 size: 14 residues. Germline V gives CDR1 ENHRY, CDR2 SYGVKD. V shed 2 bases and J shed 5 bases, with 12 bases lying between them. The CDR3 sequence is CAISERGAGYGYTF. The CDR3 bases are TGTGCCATCAGTGAGCGGGGGGCCGGGTATGGCTACACCTTC.

The rearrangement joins TRBV5-1 to TRBJ2-2, with 11 bases fitting TRBD2. V shed 4 bases and J 1 base; nucleotides not matched to a gene: 3. This CDR3 comprises 16 residues. Germline V CDR1 and CDR2: SGHRS, YFSETQ. The CDR3 region has the DNA TGCGCCAGCAGCGTACTAGCGGGGGAGAACACCGGGGAGCTGTTTTTT. This translates into CASSVLAGENTGELFF.

The chain combines TRBV6-5 with TRBJ1-1, with D possibly matching TRBD1 (6 bases). V lost 7 bases and J 4 bases, leaving 16 bases between the germline ends. This CDR3 is built from 14 residues. Germline CDR1 is MNHEY and CDR2 is SVGAGI. CDR3 sequence reads: CASKAGLQGTEAFF. The DNA for the CDR3 is TGTGCCAGCAAGGCGGGACTACAGGGCACTGAAGCTTTCTTT.

The chain joins TRBV5-1 to TRBJ1-1, with D uncertain. Germline assignment: CDR1 SGHRS and CDR2 YFSETQ. Trimming removed 0 bases at V and 0 bases at J, with 9 bases between. This CDR3 region has 15 residues. For the CDR3, the DNA is TGCGCCAGCAGCTTGGGAGTAGAGATGAACACTGAAGCTTTCTTT. This codes for CASSLGVEMNTEAFF.

The V and J genes are TRBV13 and TRBJ2-5; D perhaps matches TRBD2 (5 bases). The CDR3 has 14 amino acids. The germline V and J ends were trimmed by 5 bases and 2 bases, with 12 bases remaining between them. The V gene's germline CDR1 is PRHDT and CDR2 FYEKMQ (reference sequence). This chain's CDR3 is CASSPSGGQETQYF. In DNA, the CDR3 is TGTGCCAGCAGCCCCTCGGGCGGGCAAGAGACCCAGTACTTC.

V gene TRBV6-5 combines with J gene TRBJ2-7; 7 bases are shared with TRBD2. Looked up from germline, CDR1 is MNHEY and CDR2 is SVGAGI. With V trimmed by 4 bases and J by 3 bases, 9 bases remained unmatched. The CDR3 extends over 15 amino acids. The CDR3 protein is CASSSTTSRGYEQYF. As DNA, the CDR3 is TGTGCCAGCAGTTCCACGACTAGCCGCGGCTACGAGCAGTACTTC.

Comment on this clone: Within the sample, other DNA sequences also encode this same CDR3. This rearrangement joins TRBV5-1 to TRBJ2-3, with unresolved D. CDR1 and CDR2 from the germline V gene are SGHRS and YFSETQ. With 0 bases removed from V and 0 bases from J, the gap between germline ends came to 5 bases. The CDR3 runs to 14 residues. The CDR3 nucleotides are TGCGCCAGCAGCTTGGGCAGGAGCACAGATACGCAGTATTTT. Its protein is CASSLGRSTDTQYF.

The chain joins TRBV4-2 to TRBJ2-7, with D unresolved. Trimming left V 0 bases short and J 0 bases short, with 6 bases between. The CDR3 sequence is 14 residues long. Germline V gives CDR1 LGHNA, CDR2 YNFKEQ. The CDR3 reads CASSQEADSYEQYF. CDR3 in DNA: TGTGCCAGCAGCCAAGAGGCGGACTCCTACGAGCAGTACTTC.

The J gene is TRBJ2-5, the V gene TRBV9; tentative D call: TRBD1 (6 bases). CDR1 is SGDLS, CDR2 YYNGEE, per germline. Trimming pared 1 base from V and 1 base from J, leaving 11 bases between. This CDR3 is 15 amino acids long. The CDR3 DNA follows: TGTGCCAGCAGCGTAAGGGGACATACCCAAGAGACCCAGTACTTC. Protein product: CASSVRGHTQETQYF.

This clone was observed a few times. The V gene is TRBV19, the J gene TRBJ1-5, with unresolved D. The CDR3 covers 15 residues. The V gene lost 10 bases and the J gene lost 1 base, with 17 bases spanning the gap. Germline CDR1 is LNHDA and CDR2 is SQIVND (reference sequence). The DNA for the CDR3 is TGTGCCACCAAGGCCCAGAGCGGCAGCAATCAGCCCCAGCATTTT. Residues: CATKAQSGSNQPQHF.